The 25 T cell receptor beta chains given below trace back to one sample, sequenced in a study of ipilimumab plus nivolumab after autologous stem cell transplantation. Only in-frame clones appear in the TCRdb table, and some are missing; sequencing was by immunoSEQ multiplex PCR. The sample has roughly 86,000 clones; over 80% are singletons. Sequencing used PBMCs, obtained in a trial of ipilimumab plus nivolumab as post-transplant consolidation. The receptors shown here come from a male donor with diffuse large B-cell lymphoma.

This clone was recorded once. The rearrangement links TRBV7-2 to TRBJ2-5, with D perhaps TRBD1 (5 bases). CDR1 and CDR2 from the germline V gene are SGHTA and FQGNSA. The CDR3 length is 13 residues. The ends were cut back, 1 base at V and 7 bases at J, with 10 bases in the middle. CDR3 nucleotides: TGTGCCAGCAGCTTAGGGGGCCGGGTGACCCAGTACTTC. Residues: CASSLGGRVTQYF. Looking up the rest from reference TRBV7-2 and TRBJ2-5 gives the full variable domain: GAGVSQSPSNKVTEKGKDVELRCDPISGHTALYWYRQSLGQGLEFLIYFQGNSAPDKSGLPSDRFSAERTGGSVSTLTIQRTQQEDSAVYLCASSLGGRVTQYFGPGTRLLVL.

The chain couples TRBV5-1 to TRBJ1-2; D is ambiguous. The germline V gene encodes CDR1 SGHRS and CDR2 YFSETQ. The CDR3 totals 13 residues. V lost 0 bases and J 4 bases, leaving 7 bases between the germline ends. CDR3 nucleotide sequence: TGCGCCAGCAGCTTGGGGCAGAGCTATGGCTACACCTTC. Protein sequence: CASSLGQSYGYTF.

This sequence joins TRBV10-2 and TRBJ2-7; the match to TRBD2 covers 7 bases. The CDR3 sequence is 14 residues long. Trimming at V came to 1 base and at J to 2 bases, leaving 2 bases not matched to a gene. Germline CDR1 and CDR2: WSHSY and SAAADI. The CDR3 reads CASSELAGAYEQYF. In DNA form, the CDR3 reads TGCGCCAGCAGTGAGTTGGCGGGGGCCTACGAGCAGTACTTC.

This sequence joins TRBV7-9 and TRBJ1-5; D might be TRBD1 (6 bases). The CDR3 runs to 13 residues. Between the trimmed V and J ends, which lost 6 bases and 4 bases, there was a span of 10 bases. Germline CDR1 and CDR2: SEHNR and FQNEAQ (reference sequence). The CDR3 here is CASRGGGNQPQHF. The CDR3 DNA is TGTGCCAGCAGGGGAGGGGGGAATCAGCCCCAGCATTTT.

This clone was counted once. The V and J genes are TRBV10-2 and TRBJ1-2; the D is unclear. This CDR3 has 14 residues. V was pared by 2 bases and J by 0 bases, with 7 bases between. The germline CDR1 and CDR2 sequences are WSHSY and SAAADI. The CDR3, as DNA: TGCGCCAGCAGTGAGGGAGCAGCTAACTATGGCTACACCTTC. As protein: CASSEGAANYGYTF.

The V gene is TRBV7-2, the J gene TRBJ1-6, with D possibly TRBD1 on 5 matching bases. Trimming cost V 6 bases and J 9 bases, with 15 bases left between them. The CDR3 has 14 residues. From germline, CDR1 is SGHTA and CDR2 FQGNSA. CDR3: CASRGAAGGSPLHF. CDR3 DNA: TGTGCCAGCAGAGGGGCCGCCGGGGGTTCACCCCTCCACTTT. Looking up the rest from reference TRBV7-2 and TRBJ1-6 gives the full variable domain: GAGVSQSPSNKVTEKGKDVELRCDPISGHTALYWYRQSLGQGLEFLIYFQGNSAPDKSGLPSDRFSAERTGGSVSTLTIQRTQQEDSAVYLCASRGAAGGSPLHFGNGTRLTVT.

This CDR3 is CASSQDYGWAGIQRETQYF. CDR3 nucleotide sequence: TGTGCCAGCAGCCAAGATTACGGTTGGGCGGGGATACAGCGGGAGACCCAGTACTTC. The V and J genes are TRBV14 and TRBJ2-5; maybe TRBD2 (6 bases). Germline CDR1 and CDR2: SGHDN and FVKESK. The CDR3 runs to 19 residues. V was pared by 0 bases and J by 5 bases, with 25 bases between.

The chain joins TRBV5-1 to TRBJ2-3; 8 nucleotides agree with TRBD2. From germline, CDR1 is SGHRS and CDR2 YFSETQ. Trimming took 5 bases from V and 4 from J; bases not matched to a gene: 12. The CDR3 spans 16 residues. CDR3 amino acids: CASSSSGGGTPDTQYF. The CDR3 nucleotides read TGCGCCAGCAGTTCCTCGGGCGGGGGGACGCCAGATACGCAGTATTTT.

The gene calls are TRBV7-9 and TRBJ1-1; a weak D match, TRBD1 (6 bases). The CDR3 covers 17 residues. Looked up from germline, CDR1 is SEHNR and CDR2 is FQNEAQ (reference sequence). V was clipped by 5 bases and J by 0 bases, with 19 bases between them. The DNA for the CDR3 is TGTGCCAGCAGCACCCAAGGGGGATGGGGCATGAACACTGAAGCTTTCTTT. It specifies CASSTQGGWGMNTEAFF.

The chain combines TRBV18 with TRBJ2-7, with D possibly being TRBD1 or TRBD2 (7 bases each). The ends were cut back, 5 bases at V and 1 base at J, with 21 bases in the middle. This CDR3 is built from 17 residues. CDR1 and CDR2 (germline): KGHSH, LQKENI. The CDR3 DNA reads as TGTGCCAGCTCAGCCCAACGTAGCAGGGGGGGGTCCTACGAGCAGTACTTC. It translates to CASSAQRSRGGSYEQYF.

The chain is built from TRBV7-9 and TRBJ2-1, with a tentative D call TRBD1 (6 bases). Germline loops: CDR1 SEHNR, CDR2 FQNEAQ (reference sequence). The CDR3 has 11 residues. Trimming left V 5 bases short and J 13 bases short, with 12 bases between. DNA of the CDR3: TGTGCCAGCAGCATAGGGGGATACCAGTTCTTC. This gives the protein CASSIGGYQFF.

This clone occurred once. The chain employs TRBV5-6 and TRBJ1-6; possibly TRBD1 for D (5 bases). From germline, CDR1 is SGHDT and CDR2 YYEEEE. V lost 1 base and J 9 bases, leaving 11 bases between the germline ends. This CDR3 has 14 residues. Written as DNA, the CDR3 is TGTGCCAGCAGCTTGCTGGGGGGGGGTTCACCCCTCCACTTT. Protein product: CASSLLGGGSPLHF.

This CDR3 reads CASKTGELAKNIQYF. In DNA form, the CDR3 reads TGTGCCAGCAAAACGGGGGAGCTAGCCAAAAACATTCAGTACTTC. The chain joins TRBV6-6 to TRBJ2-4, with D possibly matching TRBD2 (6 bases). Trimming pared 7 bases from V and 0 bases from J, leaving 13 bases between. The CDR3 is 15 amino acids. From germline, CDR1 is MNHNY and CDR2 SVGAGI (reference sequence).

V and J are TRBV7-2 and TRBJ1-3, with D uncertain. CDR1 and CDR2 (germline): SGHTA, FQGNSA. V was trimmed by 0 bases and J by 0 bases, leaving 3 bases between them. The CDR3 is made up of 14 amino acids. The CDR3 loop is CASSLAVSGNTIYF. CDR3 nucleotides: TGTGCCAGCAGCTTAGCAGTCTCTGGAAACACCATATATTTT.

CDR3: CASSLGAGGPNTGELFF. The CDR3 nucleotides read TGTGCCAGCAGCTTGGGAGCGGGGGGGCCCAACACCGGGGAGCTGTTTTTT. The chain employs TRBV7-2 and TRBJ2-2; 10 bases line up with TRBD2. Germline CDR1 reads SGHTA; CDR2 reads FQGNSA. V trimming: 3 bases; J trimming: 2 bases; junction bases outside the gene matches: 6. This CDR3 is built from 17 residues.

The chain carries TRBV2 and TRBJ2-4, with unresolved D. The CDR3 has 14 amino acids. Trimming left V 8 bases short and J 0 bases short, with 11 bases between. Germline CDR1 SNHLY, CDR2 FYNNEI. CDR3 amino acids: CASLQHLAKNIQYF. The CDR3 DNA follows: TGTGCCAGCCTACAGCACCTAGCCAAAAACATTCAGTACTTC. Complete variable domain (other parts from reference TRBV2 and TRBJ2-4): EPEVTQTPSHQVTQMGQEVILRCVPISNHLYFYWYRQILGQKVEFLVSFYNNEISEKSEIFDDQFSVERPDGSNFTLKIRSTKLEDSAMYFCASLQHLAKNIQYFGAGTRLSVL.

The V and J genes are TRBV28 and TRBJ2-1, with 9 bases lining up with TRBD2. The CDR3 runs to 16 residues. With 7 bases clipped from V and 4 bases from J, the junction kept 11 bases outside the gene matches. Germline CDR1 and CDR2: MDHEN and SYDVKM. The CDR3 here is CASKSGGPRVYNEQFF. The CDR3 coding sequence is TGTGCCAGCAAAAGCGGGGGGCCAAGGGTATACAATGAGCAGTTCTTC.

The rearrangement joins TRBV7-3 to TRBJ1-1; D remains ambiguous. Germline CDR1 reads SGHTA; CDR2 reads FQGTGA. Between the trimmed V and J ends, which lost 2 bases and 2 bases, there was a span of 6 bases. The CDR3 length is 13 residues. The CDR3 region is CASSLRENTEAFF. The CDR3 DNA follows: TGTGCCAGCAGCTTACGGGAAAACACTGAAGCTTTCTTT.

This sequence joins TRBV6-5 and TRBJ1-1, with 10 bases that match TRBD1. V was pared by 2 bases and J by 11 bases, with 5 bases of the junction left unmatched. The CDR3 length is 13 residues. Germline V gene data show CDR1 as MNHEY and CDR2 as SVGAGI. The CDR3 is CASSYGSGQGAFF. In DNA form, the CDR3 reads TGTGCCAGCAGTTACGGGTCGGGACAGGGGGCTTTCTTT.

The J gene is TRBJ2-7, the V gene TRBV11-1; 9 bases fit TRBD1. The V and J ends lost 5 bases and 13 bases, in that order; junction bases with no gene match: 12. Germline V gene data show CDR1 as SGHAT and CDR2 as FQDESV (reference sequence). The CDR3 is 13 residues long. The CDR3 region has the DNA TGTGCCAGCAGCCCCTATGACAGGGGGGGAAAATACTTC. Encoded protein: CASSPYDRGGKYF. The complete variable domain, with remaining parts taken from reference TRBV11-1 and TRBJ2-7, reads EAEVAQSPRYKITEKSQAVAFWCDPISGHATLYWYRQILGQGPELLVQFQDESVVDDSQLPKDRFSAERLKGVDSTLKIQPAELGDSAMYLCASSPYDRGGKYFGPGTRLTVT.

The chain employs TRBV14 and TRBJ2-7; 15 bases are a match to TRBD2. Germline CDR1 SGHDN, CDR2 FVKESK. This CDR3 is 14 amino acids long. With 3 bases clipped from V and 12 bases from J, the junction kept 6 bases outside the gene matches. Here the CDR3 reads CASSQSGTSGGRYF. DNA of the CDR3: TGTGCCAGCAGCCAGTCCGGGACTAGCGGGGGGCGGTACTTC.

This chain uses TRBV5-1 with TRBJ2-4, with D possibly TRBD1 on 5 matching bases. Germline CDR1 and CDR2: SGHRS and YFSETQ. With 5 bases removed from V and 5 bases from J, the gap between germline ends came to 5 bases. CDR3 length: 11 amino acids. In DNA form, the CDR3 reads TGCGCCAGCAGACAGGAAAACATTCAGTACTTC. Protein sequence: CASRQENIQYF.

The chain is built from TRBV18 and TRBJ2-1; 9 positions match TRBD1. The V gene's germline CDR1 is KGHSH and CDR2 LQKENI. The V segment lost 3 bases and the J segment 2 bases; nucleotides outside the gene matches: 2. CDR3 length equals 15 residues. CDR3 sequence: CASSPTGGAYNEQFF. The CDR3 DNA reads TGTGCCAGCTCACCTACAGGGGGCGCCTACAATGAGCAGTTCTTC. The full variable domain, completed using reference TRBV18 and TRBJ2-1, is NAGVMQNPRHLVRRRGQEARLRCSPMKGHSHVYWYRQLPEEGLKFMVYLQKENIIDESGMPKERFSAEFPKEGPSILRIQQVVRGDSAAYFCASSPTGGAYNEQFFGPGTRLTVL.

The rearrangement links TRBV5-4 to TRBJ1-1; TRBD1 might be the D (6 bases). Germline lookup yields CDR1 SGHNT and CDR2 YYREEE (reference sequence). With 4 bases removed from V and 3 bases from J, the gap between germline ends came to 10 bases. The CDR3 contains 13 residues. Here the CDR3 DNA reads TGTGCCAGCAGCAACAGGGAGGACACTGAAGCTTTCTTT. It codes for CASSNREDTEAFF.

V gene TRBV7-9 combines with J gene TRBJ2-3; D is ambiguous. The CDR3 has 13 amino acids. Trimming took off 5 bases at V and 3 bases at J, with 9 bases between the two ends. Germline V gives CDR1 SEHNR, CDR2 FQNEAQ (reference sequence). CDR3 protein: CASSPSGTDTQYF. CDR3 bases: TGTGCCAGCAGCCCCTCTGGAACAGATACGCAGTATTTT.